This TCR beta chain was sequenced in a study of T cell repertoires in cytomegalovirus infection. Whole-study context: Both a matching HLA type and CMV infection were indicated by public TCR beta signatures. The study's findings and limits: The ex vivo response was dominated by HLA-C-restricted CMV-specific TCR beta clonotypes.

TCRdb re-called the reads with MiXCR, one entry per CDR3 protein. The data contain roughly 500,000 distinct CDR3 sequences, 15% to 20% of them singletons. This clonotype was detected only a few times. Its target is unknown. Sequencing used CD8+ T cells from PBMCs. The TCR comes from a human donor in good health (CMV status not recorded). Some clones in this sample may be carry-over from other donors' samples.

The CDR3: CASSPPTGANYGYTF. In DNA form, the CDR3 reads TGCGCCAGCAGCCCTCCGACAGGAGCTAACTATGGCTACACCTTC. The V and J genes are TRBV4-1 and TRBJ1-2; weak D call: TRBD1 (6 bases). The CDR3 runs 15 residues. V gave up 4 bases and J gave up 0 bases, with 12 bases separating them. Germline values: CDR1 MGHRA, CDR2 YSYEKL.